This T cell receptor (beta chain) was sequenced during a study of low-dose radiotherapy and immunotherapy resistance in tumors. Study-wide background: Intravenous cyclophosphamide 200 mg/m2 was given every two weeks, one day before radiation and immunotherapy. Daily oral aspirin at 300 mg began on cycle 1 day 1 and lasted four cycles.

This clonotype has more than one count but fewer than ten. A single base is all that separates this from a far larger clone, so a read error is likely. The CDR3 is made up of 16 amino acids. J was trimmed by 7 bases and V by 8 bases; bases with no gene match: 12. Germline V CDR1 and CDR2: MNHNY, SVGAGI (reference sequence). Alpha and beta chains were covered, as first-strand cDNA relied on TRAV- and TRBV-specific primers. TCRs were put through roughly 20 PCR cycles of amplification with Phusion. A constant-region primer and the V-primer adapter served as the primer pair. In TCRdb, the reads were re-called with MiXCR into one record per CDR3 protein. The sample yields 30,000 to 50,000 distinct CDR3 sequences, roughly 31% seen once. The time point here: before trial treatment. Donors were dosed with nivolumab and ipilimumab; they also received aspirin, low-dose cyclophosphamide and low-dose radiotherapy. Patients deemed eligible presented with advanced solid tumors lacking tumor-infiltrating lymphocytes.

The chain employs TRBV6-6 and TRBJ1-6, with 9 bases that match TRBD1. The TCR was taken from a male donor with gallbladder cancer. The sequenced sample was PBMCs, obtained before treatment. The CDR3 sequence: CASRQPAGQGNSPLHF. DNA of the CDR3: TGTGCCAGCCGCCAACCGGCGGGACAGGGAAATTCACCCCTCCACTTT.